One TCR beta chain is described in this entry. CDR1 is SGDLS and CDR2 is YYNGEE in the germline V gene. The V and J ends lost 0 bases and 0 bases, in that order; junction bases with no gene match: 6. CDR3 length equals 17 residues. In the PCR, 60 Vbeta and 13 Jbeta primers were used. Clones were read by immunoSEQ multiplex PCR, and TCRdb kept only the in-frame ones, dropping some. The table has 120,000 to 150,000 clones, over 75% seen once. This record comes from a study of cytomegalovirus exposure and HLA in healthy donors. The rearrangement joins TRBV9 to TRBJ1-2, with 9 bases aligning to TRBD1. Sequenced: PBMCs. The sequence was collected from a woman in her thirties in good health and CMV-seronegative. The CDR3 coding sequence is TGTGCCAGCAGCGTAGTTGTGGGACAGGGAGCTAACTATGGCTACACCTTC. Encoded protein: CASSVVVGQGANYGYTF.